The TCR beta chain under discussion was sequenced for a study of shared clonotypes between healthy human individuals. Overall study context: Donors, aged 18 to 49, were a couple of women and a few men.

The table came from immunoSEQ multiplex PCR; TCRdb's copy has only in-frame clones and leaves some out. This table holds more than 2 million clones, 95% found once. The CDR3 runs to 17 residues. Germline V gene data show CDR1 as SGHTA and CDR2 as FQGTGA. The V and J ends lost 5 bases and 2 bases, in that order; junction bases with no gene match: 10. This clone has just one count. The sequencing input was naive CD4+ T cells sorted from blood. This sample's subset: CD45RA+ positively selected. The TCR was taken from a man aged 18 to 30 in good health. The chain couples TRBV7-3 to TRBJ2-4, with 9 bases identical to TRBD1. The CDR3 nucleotides read TGTGCCAGCAGCCCAGGTCCCGGGACAGGGTCCAAAAACATTCAGTACTTC. Translation: CASSPGPGTGSKNIQYF.